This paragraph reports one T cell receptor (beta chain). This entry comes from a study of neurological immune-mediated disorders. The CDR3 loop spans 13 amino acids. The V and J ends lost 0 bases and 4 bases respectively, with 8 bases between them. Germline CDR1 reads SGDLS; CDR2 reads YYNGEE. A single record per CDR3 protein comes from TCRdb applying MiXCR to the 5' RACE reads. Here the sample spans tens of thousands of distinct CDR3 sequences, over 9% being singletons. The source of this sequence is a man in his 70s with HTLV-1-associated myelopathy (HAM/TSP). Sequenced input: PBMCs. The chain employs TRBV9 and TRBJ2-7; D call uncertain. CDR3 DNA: TGTGCCAGCAGCGTAGGGGATCGATACGAGCAGTACTTC. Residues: CASSVGDRYEQYF.